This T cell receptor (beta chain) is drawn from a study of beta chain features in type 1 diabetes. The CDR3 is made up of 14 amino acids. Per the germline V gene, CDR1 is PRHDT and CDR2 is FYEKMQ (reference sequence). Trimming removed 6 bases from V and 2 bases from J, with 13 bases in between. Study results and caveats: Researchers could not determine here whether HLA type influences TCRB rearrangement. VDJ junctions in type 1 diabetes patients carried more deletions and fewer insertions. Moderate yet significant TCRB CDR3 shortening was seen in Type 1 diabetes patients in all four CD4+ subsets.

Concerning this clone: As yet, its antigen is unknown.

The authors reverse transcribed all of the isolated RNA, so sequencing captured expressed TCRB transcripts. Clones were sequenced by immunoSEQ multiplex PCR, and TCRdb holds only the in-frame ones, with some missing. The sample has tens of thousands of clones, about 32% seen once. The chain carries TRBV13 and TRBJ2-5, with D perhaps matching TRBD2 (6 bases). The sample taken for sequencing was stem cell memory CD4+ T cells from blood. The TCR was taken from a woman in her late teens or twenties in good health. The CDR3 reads CASRLNRGQETQYF. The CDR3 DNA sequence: TGTGCCAGCAGGTTGAACCGGGGGCAAGAGACCCAGTACTTC.